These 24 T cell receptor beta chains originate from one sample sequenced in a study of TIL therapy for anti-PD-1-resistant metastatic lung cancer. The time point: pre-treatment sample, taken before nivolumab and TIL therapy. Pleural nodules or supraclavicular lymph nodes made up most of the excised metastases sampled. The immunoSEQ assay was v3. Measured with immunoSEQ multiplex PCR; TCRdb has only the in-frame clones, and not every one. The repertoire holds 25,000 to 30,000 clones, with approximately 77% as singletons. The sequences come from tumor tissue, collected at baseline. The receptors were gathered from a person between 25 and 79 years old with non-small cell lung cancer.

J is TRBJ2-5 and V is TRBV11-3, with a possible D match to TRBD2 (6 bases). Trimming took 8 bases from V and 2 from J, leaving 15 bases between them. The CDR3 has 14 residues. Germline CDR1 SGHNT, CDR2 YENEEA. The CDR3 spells CASATAGTQETQYF. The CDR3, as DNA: TGTGCCAGCGCCACGGCAGGGACTCAAGAGACCCAGTACTTC.

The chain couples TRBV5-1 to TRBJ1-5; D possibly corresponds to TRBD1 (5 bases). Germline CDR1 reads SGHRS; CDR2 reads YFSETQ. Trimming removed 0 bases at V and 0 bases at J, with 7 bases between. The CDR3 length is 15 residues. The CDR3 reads CASSLEGISNQPQHF. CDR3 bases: TGCGCCAGCAGCTTGGAGGGGATTAGCAATCAGCCCCAGCATTTT.

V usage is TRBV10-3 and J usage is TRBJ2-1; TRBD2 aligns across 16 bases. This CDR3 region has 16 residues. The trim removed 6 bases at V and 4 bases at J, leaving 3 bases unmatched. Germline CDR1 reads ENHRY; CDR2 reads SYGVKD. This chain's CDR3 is CAIRGLAGGAYNEQFF. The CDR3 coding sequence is TGTGCCATCAGGGGACTAGCGGGGGGGGCATACAATGAGCAGTTCTTC.

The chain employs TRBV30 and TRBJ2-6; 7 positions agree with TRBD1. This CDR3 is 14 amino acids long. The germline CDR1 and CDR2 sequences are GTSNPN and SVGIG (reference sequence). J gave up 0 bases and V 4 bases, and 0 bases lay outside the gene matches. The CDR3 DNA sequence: TGTGCCTGGACAGGGGGCTCTGGGGCCAACGTCCTGACTTTC. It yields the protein CAWTGGSGANVLTF.

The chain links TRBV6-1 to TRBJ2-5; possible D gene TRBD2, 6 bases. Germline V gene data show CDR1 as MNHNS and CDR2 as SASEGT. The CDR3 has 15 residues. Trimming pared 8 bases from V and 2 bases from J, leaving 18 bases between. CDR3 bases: TGTGCCAGCGTACAGGTTGGGGGGACTCAAGAGACCCAGTACTTC. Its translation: CASVQVGGTQETQYF.

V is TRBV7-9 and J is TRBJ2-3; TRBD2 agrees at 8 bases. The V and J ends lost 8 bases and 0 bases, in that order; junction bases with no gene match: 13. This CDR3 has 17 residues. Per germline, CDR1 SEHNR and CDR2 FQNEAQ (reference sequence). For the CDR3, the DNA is TGTGCCAGCGGGCGGAGCGGGGGAGTAACTAGCACAGATACGCAGTATTTT. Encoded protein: CASGRSGGVTSTDTQYF.

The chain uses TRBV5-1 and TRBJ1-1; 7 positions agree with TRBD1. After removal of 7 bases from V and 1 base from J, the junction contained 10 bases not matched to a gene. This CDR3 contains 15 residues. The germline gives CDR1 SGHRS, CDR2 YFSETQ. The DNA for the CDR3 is TGCGCCAGCGGCCCAGACAGGGAACCGAACACTGAAGCTTTCTTT. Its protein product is CASGPDREPNTEAFF.

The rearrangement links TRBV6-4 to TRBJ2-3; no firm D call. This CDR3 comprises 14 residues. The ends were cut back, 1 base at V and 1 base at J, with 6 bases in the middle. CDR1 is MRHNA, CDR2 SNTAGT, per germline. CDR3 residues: CASSDFVGTDTQYF. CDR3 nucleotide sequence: TGTGCCAGCAGTGACTTTGTGGGCACAGATACGCAGTATTTT.

CDR3 in DNA: TGTGCCAGCAGCTTAGATGGGACATCGAGCACAGATACGCAGTATTTT. As protein: CASSLDGTSSTDTQYF. The V gene is TRBV11-2, the J gene TRBJ2-3, with a tentative D call TRBD1 (6 bases). The CDR3 spans 16 residues. The V and J ends lost 0 bases and 0 bases respectively, with 10 bases between them. In germline, CDR1 is SGHAT, CDR2 FQNNGV.

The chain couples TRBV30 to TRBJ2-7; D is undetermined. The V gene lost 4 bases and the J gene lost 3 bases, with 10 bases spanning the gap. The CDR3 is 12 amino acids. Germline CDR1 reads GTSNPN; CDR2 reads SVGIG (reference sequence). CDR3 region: CAWTVSYYEQYF. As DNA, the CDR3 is TGTGCCTGGACTGTTAGCTACTACGAGCAGTACTTC.

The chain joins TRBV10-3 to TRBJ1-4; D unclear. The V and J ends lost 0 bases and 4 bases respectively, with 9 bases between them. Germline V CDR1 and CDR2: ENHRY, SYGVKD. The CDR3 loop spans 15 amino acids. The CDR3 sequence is CAISESQELNEKLFF. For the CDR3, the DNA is TGTGCCATCAGTGAGTCTCAGGAGCTTAATGAAAAACTGTTTTTT.

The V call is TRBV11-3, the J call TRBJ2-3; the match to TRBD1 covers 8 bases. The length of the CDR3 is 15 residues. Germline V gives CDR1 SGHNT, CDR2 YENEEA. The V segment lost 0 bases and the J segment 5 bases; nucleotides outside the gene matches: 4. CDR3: CASSLDRGRGDTQYF. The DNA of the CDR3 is TGTGCCAGCAGCTTAGACAGGGGGCGCGGAGATACGCAGTATTTT.

The CDR3 DNA reads as TGTGCCAGCAGCTTAGATGGCAGACACACCGGGGAGCTGTTTTTT. Its protein product is CASSLDGRHTGELFF. The V call is TRBV11-3, the J call TRBJ2-2; no reliable D call. This CDR3 spans 15 amino acids. Trimming took 0 bases from V and 3 from J, leaving 8 bases between them. Germline CDR1 is SGHNT and CDR2 is YENEEA.

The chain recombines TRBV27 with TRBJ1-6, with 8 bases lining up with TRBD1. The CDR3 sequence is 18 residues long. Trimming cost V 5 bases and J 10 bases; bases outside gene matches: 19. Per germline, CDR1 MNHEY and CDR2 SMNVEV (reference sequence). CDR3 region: CASSPNRTGMGRGSPLHF. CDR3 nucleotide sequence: TGTGCCAGCAGTCCAAACAGGACAGGGATGGGCAGGGGATCACCCCTCCACTTT.

CDR3 coding DNA: TGTGCCAGCAGCTTAGCTTGGGAAGAGACCCAGTACTTC. Translation: CASSLAWEETQYF. The chain links TRBV7-9 to TRBJ2-5; D unresolved. Trimming removed 0 bases at V and 3 bases at J, with 5 bases between. Per the germline V gene, CDR1 is SEHNR and CDR2 is FQNEAQ (reference sequence). CDR3 length equals 13 residues. Looking up the rest from reference TRBV7-9 and TRBJ2-5 gives the full variable domain: DTGVSQNPRHKITKRGQNVTFRCDPISEHNRLYWYRQTLGQGPEFLTYFQNEAQLEKSRLLSDRFSAERPKGSFSTLEIQRTEQGDSAMYLCASSLAWEETQYFGPGTRLLVL.

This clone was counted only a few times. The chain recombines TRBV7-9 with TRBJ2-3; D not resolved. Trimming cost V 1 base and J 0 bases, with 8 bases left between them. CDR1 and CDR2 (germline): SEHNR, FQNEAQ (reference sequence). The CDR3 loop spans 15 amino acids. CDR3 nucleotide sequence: TGTGCCAGCAGCTTAGACGTCACTAGCACAGATACGCAGTATTTT. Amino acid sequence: CASSLDVTSTDTQYF.

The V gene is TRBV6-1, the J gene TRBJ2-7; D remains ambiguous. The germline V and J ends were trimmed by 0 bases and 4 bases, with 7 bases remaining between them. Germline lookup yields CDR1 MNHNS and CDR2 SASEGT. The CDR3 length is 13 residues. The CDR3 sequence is CASSEALWYEQYF. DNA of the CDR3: TGTGCCAGCAGTGAAGCGCTGTGGTACGAGCAGTACTTC.

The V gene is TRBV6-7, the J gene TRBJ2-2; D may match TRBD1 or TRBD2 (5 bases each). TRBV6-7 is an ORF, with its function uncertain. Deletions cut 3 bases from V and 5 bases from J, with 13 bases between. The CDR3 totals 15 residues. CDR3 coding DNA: TGTGCCAGCAGTTATTTATTTGGGGGAACCGGGGAGCTGTTTTTT. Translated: CASSYLFGGTGELFF.

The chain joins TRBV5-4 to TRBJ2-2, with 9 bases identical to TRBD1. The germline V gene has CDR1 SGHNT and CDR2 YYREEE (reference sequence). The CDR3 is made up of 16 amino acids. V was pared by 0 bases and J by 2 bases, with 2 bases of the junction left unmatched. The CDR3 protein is CASSLGTGVNTGELFF. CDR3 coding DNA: TGTGCCAGCAGCTTGGGGACAGGGGTTAACACCGGGGAGCTGTTTTTT.

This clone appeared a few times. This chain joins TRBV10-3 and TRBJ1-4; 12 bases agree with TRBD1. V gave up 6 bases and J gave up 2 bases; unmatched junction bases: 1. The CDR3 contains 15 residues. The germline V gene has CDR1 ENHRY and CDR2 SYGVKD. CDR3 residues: CAIRGQGATNEKLFF. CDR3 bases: TGTGCCATCAGGGGACAGGGGGCGACTAATGAAAAACTGTTTTTT.

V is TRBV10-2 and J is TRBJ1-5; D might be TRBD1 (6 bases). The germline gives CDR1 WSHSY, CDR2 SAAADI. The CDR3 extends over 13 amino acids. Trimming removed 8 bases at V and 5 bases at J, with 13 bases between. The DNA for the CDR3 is TGCGCCAGCTCTGGGGGGCAGTATCAGCCCCAGCATTTT. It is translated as CASSGGQYQPQHF.

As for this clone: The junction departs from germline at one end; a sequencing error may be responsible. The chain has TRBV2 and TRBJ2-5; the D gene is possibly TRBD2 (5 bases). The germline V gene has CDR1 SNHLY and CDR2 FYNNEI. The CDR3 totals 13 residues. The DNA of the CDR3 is TGTGCCAGCAGTGTACTAGTTCAAGAAACCCAGTACTTC. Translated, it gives CASSVLVQETQYF.

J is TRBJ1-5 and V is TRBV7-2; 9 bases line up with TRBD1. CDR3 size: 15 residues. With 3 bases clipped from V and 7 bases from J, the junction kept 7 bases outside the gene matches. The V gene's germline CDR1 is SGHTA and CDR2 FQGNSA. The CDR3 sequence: CASSLGTGGRQPQHF. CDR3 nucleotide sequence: TGTGCCAGCAGCTTGGGAACAGGGGGCAGGCAGCCCCAGCATTTT.

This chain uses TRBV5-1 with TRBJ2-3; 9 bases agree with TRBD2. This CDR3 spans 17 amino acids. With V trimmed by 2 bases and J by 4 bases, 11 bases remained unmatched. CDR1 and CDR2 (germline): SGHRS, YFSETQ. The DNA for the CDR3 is TGCGCCAGCAGCTTTCGGAGCGGGGGGTCCTGGGCAGATACGCAGTATTTT. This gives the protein CASSFRSGGSWADTQYF.